This TCR beta chain was identified in a study of cytotoxic CD8 clonotypes in ibrutinib-treated CLL. The CDR3 runs to 15 residues. Per germline, CDR1 LNHNV and CDR2 YYDKDF (reference sequence). Trimming stripped 0 bases from V and 4 bases from J, with 12 bases between. Sequencing was designed to attain a depth spanning 1 in 200,000 to 1 in 1 million T cells. Sequenced by immunoSEQ multiplex PCR; TCRdb stores in-frame clones only, minus some. The sample shows 60,000 to 70,000 clones, approximately 57% of them seen only once. This clone showed up just a few times. Its antigen remains unknown. As input for TCR beta libraries, around 2 micrograms of genomic DNA came from cryopreserved PBMCs. Study conclusions and caveats: Higher circulating CD8+ T-cell counts strongly accompanied higher baseline clonality, above age-matched healthy donors. Few clonotypes were public, and these shrank or held steady under treatment.

The source material was PBMCs, sampled after 12 months of ibrutinib treatment. V and J are TRBV15 and TRBJ1-1; tentative D call: TRBD1 (5 bases). The receptor was isolated from a human donor with chronic lymphocytic leukemia. The CDR3 coding sequence is TGTGCCACCAGCAGAGAAGGGGTTCTAGGCACTGAAGCTTTCTTT. Translation gives CATSREGVLGTEAFF.